Listed below are T cell receptor beta chains from one sample, sequenced in a study of T cell changes during pregnancy in multiple sclerosis. TCRdb's copy holds only in-frame clones and misses some; the assay was immunoSEQ multiplex PCR. Of roughly 15,000 clones in the sample, roughly 86% were seen once. The sequencing used CD8+ T cells from peripheral blood mononuclear cells, collected in the second trimester of pregnancy. These receptors all stem from a female donor in good health, enrolled as a control in a pregnancy study. The CDR3 runs from the conserved cysteine through the conserved F or W. A D gene is named only where the DNA matches it firmly. Clone size is not always given. Where it is, it says once, few, many or a class for expanded clones.

j_call: TRBJ1-2; v_call: TRBV5-5; d_call: -; clone_size: -; cdr3_aa: CASSLGTATNYGYTF; cdr3_nt: TGTGCCAGCAGCTTGGGGACAGCGACTAACTATGGCTACACCTTC
j_call: TRBJ2-3; v_call: TRBV25-1; d_call: -; clone_size: -; cdr3_aa: CASSELEDTQYF; cdr3_nt: TGTGCCAGCAGTGAATTGGAGGATACGCAGTATTTT
j_call: TRBJ1-1; v_call: TRBV5-4; d_call: TRBD1; clone_size: -; cdr3_aa: CASSGPGTANTEAFF; cdr3_nt: TGTGCCAGCAGCGGACCCGGGACAGCGAACACTGAAGCTTTCTTT
j_call: TRBJ1-2; v_call: TRBV5-4; d_call: TRBD1; clone_size: -; cdr3_aa: CASSRRGPNYGYTF; cdr3_nt: TGTGCCAGCAGCCGTAGGGGGCCCAACTATGGCTACACCTTC
j_call: TRBJ2-1; v_call: TRBV30; d_call: TRBD2; clone_size: -; cdr3_aa: CASSRRGGRSEQFF; cdr3_nt: TGTGCCTCCTCTCGGCGGGGGGGCCGTAGTGAGCAGTTCTTC
j_call: TRBJ2-3; v_call: TRBV27; d_call: -; clone_size: -; cdr3_aa: CASSLWGLLEGTDTQYF; cdr3_nt: TGTGCCAGCAGTTTATGGGGACTTCTCGAAGGTACAGATACGCAGTATTTT
j_call: TRBJ2-7; v_call: TRBV7-9; d_call: TRBD1; clone_size: -; cdr3_aa: CASSFARQGPYEQYF; cdr3_nt: TGTGCCAGCAGCTTTGCCCGACAGGGGCCCTACGAGCAGTACTTC
j_call: TRBJ2-3; v_call: TRBV27; d_call: -; clone_size: -; cdr3_aa: CASTRGLATDTQYF; cdr3_nt: TGTGCCAGCACGCGCGGACTGGCGACAGATACGCAGTATTTT
j_call: TRBJ1-2; v_call: TRBV5-5; d_call: -; clone_size: -; cdr3_aa: CASSSEGVYGYTF; cdr3_nt: TGTGCCAGCAGCTCAGAAGGGGTTTATGGCTACACCTTC
j_call: TRBJ1-2; v_call: TRBV4-3; d_call: TRBD1; clone_size: -; cdr3_aa: CASSQDRTGVNYGYTF; cdr3_nt: TGCGCCAGCAGCCAAGACCGGACAGGGGTCAACTATGGCTACACCTTC
j_call: TRBJ1-6; v_call: TRBV27; d_call: TRBD1; clone_size: -; cdr3_aa: CASRDRVNSPLHF; cdr3_nt: TGTGCCAGCAGGGACAGGGTAAATTCACCCCTCCACTTT
j_call: TRBJ2-7; v_call: TRBV6-5; d_call: -; clone_size: once; cdr3_aa: CASSNRVDYEQYF; cdr3_nt: TGTGCCAGCAGCAACAGGGTTGACTACGAGCAGTACTTC
j_call: TRBJ1-2; v_call: TRBV10-3; d_call: TRBD1; clone_size: -; cdr3_aa: CAISGRQGASHGYTF; cdr3_nt: TGTGCCATCAGTGGTAGACAGGGGGCGAGCCATGGCTACACCTTC
j_call: TRBJ1-5; v_call: TRBV10-2; d_call: -; clone_size: -; cdr3_aa: CASSGEGEWPQHF; cdr3_nt: TGCGCCAGCAGTGGGGAGGGGGAGTGGCCCCAGCATTTT
j_call: TRBJ2-7; v_call: TRBV4-3; d_call: -; clone_size: -; cdr3_aa: CASSQAGSSPYEQYF; cdr3_nt: TGCGCCAGCAGCCAAGCAGGATCTAGCCCCTACGAGCAGTACTTC
j_call: TRBJ1-3; v_call: TRBV13; d_call: -; clone_size: -; cdr3_aa: CASSSDSTGSSGNTIYF; cdr3_nt: TGTGCCAGCAGCTCAGACTCGACAGGTTCCTCTGGAAACACCATATATTTT
j_call: TRBJ1-5; v_call: TRBV27; d_call: -; clone_size: -; cdr3_aa: CASSGQLYQPQHF; cdr3_nt: TGTGCCAGCAGTGGACAGCTCTATCAGCCCCAGCATTTT
j_call: TRBJ2-2; v_call: TRBV7-3; d_call: -; clone_size: -; cdr3_aa: CASSPGTGELFF; cdr3_nt: TGTGCCAGCAGCCCGGGGACCGGGGAGCTGTTTTTT
j_call: TRBJ2-5; v_call: TRBV7-6; d_call: TRBD1; clone_size: -; cdr3_aa: CASSLRTGVRGETQYF; cdr3_nt: TGTGCCAGCAGCTTAAGAACAGGGGTTCGGGGAGAGACCCAGTACTTC
j_call: TRBJ1-2; v_call: TRBV6-1; d_call: TRBD1; clone_size: -; cdr3_aa: CASSWTGRYGYTF; cdr3_nt: TGTGCCAGCAGTTGGACAGGACGCTATGGCTACACCTTC
j_call: TRBJ2-6; v_call: TRBV6-5; d_call: -; clone_size: few; cdr3_aa: CASSTGSPGANVLTF; cdr3_nt: TGTGCCAGCAGTACAGGGTCCCCTGGGGCCAACGTCCTGACTTTC
j_call: TRBJ1-4; v_call: TRBV7-7; d_call: -; clone_size: -; cdr3_aa: CASSLASGANEKLFF; cdr3_nt: TGTGCTAGCAGCTTAGCGTCAGGGGCTAATGAAAAACTGTTTTTT
j_call: TRBJ2-5; v_call: TRBV29-1; d_call: TRBD2; clone_size: once; cdr3_aa: CSVVVAGGDVGQETQYF; cdr3_nt: TGCAGCGTTGTGGTAGCGGGGGGGGATGTGGGCCAAGAGACCCAGTACTTC
j_call: TRBJ2-7; v_call: TRBV5-1; d_call: TRBD1; clone_size: -; cdr3_aa: CASSPNQPTGSHEQYF; cdr3_nt: TGCGCCAGCAGCCCGAACCAACCGACAGGGAGCCACGAGCAGTACTTC
j_call: TRBJ1-1; v_call: TRBV19; d_call: -; clone_size: -; cdr3_aa: CASSTPGWNTEAFF; cdr3_nt: TGTGCCAGTAGTACCCCCGGTTGGAACACTGAAGCTTTCTTT
j_call: TRBJ2-5; v_call: TRBV4-3; d_call: -; clone_size: -; cdr3_aa: CASSQGDSLQETQYF; cdr3_nt: TGCGCCAGCAGCCAAGGCGACAGCCTGCAAGAGACCCAGTACTTC
j_call: TRBJ2-3; v_call: TRBV11-2; d_call: -; clone_size: -; cdr3_aa: CASSQGAGAQYF; cdr3_nt: TGTGCCAGCAGCCAGGGGGCGGGGGCGCAGTATTTT
j_call: TRBJ2-2; v_call: TRBV7-8; d_call: TRBD2; clone_size: -; cdr3_aa: CASSSDSSGGYTGELFF; cdr3_nt: TGTGCCAGCAGCTCGGACTCTAGCGGGGGATACACCGGGGAGCTGTTTTTT
j_call: TRBJ2-3; v_call: TRBV9; d_call: TRBD1; clone_size: -; cdr3_aa: CASSAWDRVDTQYF; cdr3_nt: TGTGCCAGCAGCGCCTGGGACAGGGTCGATACGCAGTATTTT
j_call: TRBJ1-1; v_call: TRBV9; d_call: -; clone_size: -; cdr3_aa: CASSEQGLNTEAFF; cdr3_nt: TGTGCCAGCAGCGAACAGGGCCTGAACACTGAAGCTTTCTTT
j_call: TRBJ2-1; v_call: TRBV18; d_call: TRBD1; clone_size: -; cdr3_aa: CASSPPAGQGEDEQFF; cdr3_nt: TGTGCCAGCTCACCACCGGCAGGACAGGGGGAAGATGAGCAGTTCTTC
j_call: TRBJ2-7; v_call: TRBV28; d_call: TRBD2; clone_size: -; cdr3_aa: CASSLTSGGAGITYEQYF; cdr3_nt: TGTGCCAGCAGCTTAACTAGCGGGGGGGCCGGAATTACCTACGAGCAGTACTTC
j_call: TRBJ2-3; v_call: TRBV5-4; d_call: -; clone_size: -; cdr3_aa: CASSRPTAGGTDTQYF; cdr3_nt: TGTGCCAGCAGCCGACCGACGGCGGGCGGCACAGATACGCAGTATTTT
j_call: TRBJ2-7; v_call: TRBV6-1; d_call: -; clone_size: -; cdr3_aa: CASSAGSNLVYEQYF; cdr3_nt: TGTGCCAGCAGCGCGGGATCCAACTTGGTCTACGAGCAGTACTTC
j_call: TRBJ1-1; v_call: TRBV27; d_call: -; clone_size: few; cdr3_aa: CASSFRAPGTEAFF; cdr3_nt: TGTGCCAGCAGCTTCAGGGCTCCAGGGACTGAAGCTTTCTTT
j_call: TRBJ2-2; v_call: TRBV5-6; d_call: -; clone_size: -; cdr3_aa: CASSLAELAYNTGELFF; cdr3_nt: TGTGCCAGCAGCTTGGCCGAACTAGCCTATAACACCGGGGAGCTGTTTTTT
j_call: TRBJ1-2; v_call: TRBV9; d_call: -; clone_size: few; cdr3_aa: CASSIQENYGYTF; cdr3_nt: TGTGCCAGCAGCATACAGGAGAACTATGGCTACACCTTC
j_call: TRBJ2-7; v_call: TRBV4-1; d_call: TRBD2; clone_size: -; cdr3_aa: CASSSRLAGVYEQYF; cdr3_nt: TGCGCCAGCAGCTCCCGACTAGCGGGGGTTTACGAGCAGTACTTC
j_call: TRBJ2-5; v_call: TRBV7-8; d_call: TRBD2; clone_size: -; cdr3_aa: CASSLVASGEVSETQYF; cdr3_nt: TGTGCCAGCAGCTTAGTCGCTAGCGGGGAGGTTTCAGAGACCCAGTACTTC
j_call: TRBJ2-5; v_call: TRBV12-5; d_call: -; clone_size: once; cdr3_aa: CASGLVLGGGMYQETQYF; cdr3_nt: TGTGCTAGTGGTTTGGTATTAGGGGGGGGAATGTACCAAGAGACCCAGTACTTC
j_call: TRBJ1-2; v_call: TRBV7-9; d_call: -; clone_size: -; cdr3_aa: CASSLAFGQLAYGYTF; cdr3_nt: TGTGCCAGCAGCTTAGCGTTCGGACAGCTGGCCTATGGCTACACCTTC
j_call: TRBJ1-2; v_call: TRBV9; d_call: TRBD1; clone_size: -; cdr3_aa: CASSGGQGMIGYTF; cdr3_nt: TGTGCCAGCAGCGGAGGACAGGGGATGATTGGCTACACCTTC
j_call: TRBJ1-2; v_call: TRBV11-2; d_call: TRBD1; clone_size: -; cdr3_aa: CASSPGQAIYGYTF; cdr3_nt: TGTGCCAGCAGCCCGGGACAGGCTATCTATGGCTACACCTTC
j_call: TRBJ2-1; v_call: TRBV30; d_call: TRBD1; clone_size: -; cdr3_aa: CAWGTGTGVEQFF; cdr3_nt: TGTGCCTGGGGGACCGGGACAGGGGTTGAGCAGTTCTTC
j_call: TRBJ1-2; v_call: TRBV5-4; d_call: TRBD1; clone_size: -; cdr3_aa: CASSASRDRAYGYTF; cdr3_nt: TGTGCCAGCAGCGCGAGCCGGGACAGGGCCTATGGCTACACCTTC
j_call: TRBJ2-2; v_call: TRBV16; d_call: -; clone_size: -; cdr3_aa: CASSQSGGDGELFF; cdr3_nt: TGTGCCAGCAGCCAATCGGGAGGAGACGGGGAGCTGTTTTTT
j_call: TRBJ2-5; v_call: TRBV23-1; d_call: -; clone_size: -; cdr3_aa: CASSLPWGEETQYF; cdr3_nt: TGCGCCAGCAGTCTGCCGTGGGGCGAAGAGACCCAGTACTTC
j_call: TRBJ2-7; v_call: TRBV6-5; d_call: -; clone_size: -; cdr3_aa: CASWVGGGTYEQYF; cdr3_nt: TGTGCCAGCTGGGTCGGCGGGGGCACCTACGAGCAGTACTTC
j_call: TRBJ2-5; v_call: TRBV7-8; d_call: TRBD2; clone_size: once; cdr3_aa: CASSLNPSGGETQYF; cdr3_nt: TGTGCCAGCAGCTTAAACCCTAGCGGGGGTGAGACCCAGTACTTC
j_call: TRBJ2-1; v_call: TRBV19; d_call: TRBD2; clone_size: -; cdr3_aa: CASTPFRGGINEQFF; cdr3_nt: TGTGCCAGTACCCCTTTCCGGGGGGGGATCAATGAGCAGTTCTTC
j_call: TRBJ2-7; v_call: TRBV7-4; d_call: -; clone_size: -; cdr3_aa: CASSLDGLSYEQYF; cdr3_nt: TGTGCCAGCAGCTTAGACGGTCTCTCCTACGAGCAGTACTTC